This T cell receptor beta chain derives from a study of CD8 T cells in ankylosing spondylitis. Study findings and constraints: A TCR beta motif made of fewer than ten highly homologous variants seemed typical of ankylosing spondylitis blood.

A remark on this clonotype: Antigen specificity is unknown.

V gave up 6 bases and J gave up 2 bases; unmatched junction bases: 7. The CDR3 consists of 14 residues. Germline assignment: CDR1 DFQATT and CDR2 SNEGSKA (reference sequence). TCRdb re-analysed the 5' RACE reads in MiXCR, keeping a single row per CDR3 protein. The sample holds around 770,000 distinct CDR3 sequences; about 11% are singletons and the top ten take 0.51%. V gene TRBV20-1 combines with J gene TRBJ1-5, with 7 bases fitting TRBD1. Sequenced material: blood, either unsorted or a sorted T cell fraction (not recorded which). This sequence was found in a male donor with ankylosing spondylitis. The CDR3 loop is CSATRGDGNQPQHF. The CDR3 nucleotides read TGCAGTGCGACCAGGGGGGATGGCAATCAGCCCCAGCATTTT.